Listed below are T cell receptor beta chains from one sample, sequenced in a study of shared clonotypes between healthy human individuals. Sequenced by immunoSEQ multiplex PCR; TCRdb stores in-frame clones only, minus some. Seen here are hundreds of thousands of clones, 80% to 95% observed once, and the top ten hold less than 25%. Sequenced material: naive CD8+ T cells sorted from blood. The receptors were sampled from a man between 25 and 39 years old in good health. Each CDR3 is given with its conserved first and last residue. Each record gives: CDR3 protein, CDR3 DNA, clone size, D gene, V gene, J gene. A D gene is named only where the DNA matches it firmly. Expanded clones get a size class; other rows say once, few or many, or leave the size out.

CASSPGTVVNEKLFF	TGTGCCAGCAGCCCGGGGACAGTAGTTAATGAAAAACTGTTTTTT	-	TRBD1	TRBV9	TRBJ1-4
CAWTAGYGYTF	TGTGCCTGGACCGCCGGCTATGGCTACACCTTC	-	-	TRBV30	TRBJ1-2
CASSDPGGGYEQYF	TGTGCCAGCAGTGACCCAGGGGGGGGATACGAGCAGTACTTC	-	-	TRBV6-1	TRBJ2-7
CASSLDRARGVEQYF	TGTGCCAGCAGCTTAGACAGGGCGCGGGGGGTAGAGCAGTACTTC	-	TRBD2	TRBV11-2	TRBJ2-7
CASSIGPILQETQYF	TGTGCCAGCAGTATCGGTCCTATACTACAAGAGACCCAGTACTTC	-	-	TRBV6-5	TRBJ2-5
CASSRSGLSYNEQFF	TGTGCCAGCAGCCGTAGCGGGCTTTCCTACAATGAGCAGTTCTTC	-	TRBD2	TRBV9	TRBJ2-1
CASSLWSSGGIQETQYF	TGTGCCAGCAGCTTATGGTCTAGCGGGGGTATCCAAGAGACCCAGTACTTC	-	TRBD2	TRBV7-8	TRBJ2-5
CASSDGGTAETQYF	TGTGCCAGCAGCGACGGTGGAACGGCGGAGACCCAGTACTTC	-	-	TRBV2	TRBJ2-5
CASSLGGHPFWNEQFF	TGTGCCAGCAGCTTGGGGGGTCACCCCTTTTGGAATGAGCAGTTCTTC	-	-	TRBV5-6	TRBJ2-1
CASRLYFTGTIIDYNEQFF	TGTGCCAGTCGCCTTTACTTTACCGGGACTATTATTGACTACAATGAGCAGTTCTTC	once	TRBD2	TRBV19	TRBJ2-1
CASSQDPDEKLFF	TGCGCCAGCAGCCAAGATCCTGATGAAAAACTGTTTTTT	-	-	TRBV4-3	TRBJ1-4
CASSQVAGTSGSYEQYF	TGTGCCAGCAGCCAAGTTGCCGGGACTAGCGGATCCTACGAGCAGTACTTC	-	TRBD2	TRBV4-2	TRBJ2-7
CASSPDRLNQPQHF	TGTGCCAGCAGTCCGGACAGGTTAAATCAGCCCCAGCATTTT	-	TRBD1	TRBV28	TRBJ1-5
CASSKTLAVDGYTF	TGTGCCAGCAGCAAGACCCTCGCGGTGGATGGCTACACCTTC	-	-	TRBV5-5	TRBJ1-2
CASSPQGGGELFF	TGTGCCAGCTCACCACAGGGTGGCGGGGAGCTGTTTTTT	-	-	TRBV18	TRBJ2-2
CASSQGVAYEQYF	TGCGCCAGCAGCCAAGGGGTGGCATACGAGCAGTACTTC	-	-	TRBV4-1	TRBJ2-7
CASSFLYGRHENQETQYF	TGTGCCAGCAGTTTTCTGTACGGGAGGCACGAGAACCAAGAGACCCAGTACTTC	-	TRBD2	TRBV27	TRBJ2-5
CASSLSNFYLAGGRNNEQFF	TGTGCCAGCAGTTTATCGAATTTCTATCTAGCGGGAGGGCGGAACAATGAGCAGTTCTTC	-	TRBD2	TRBV27	TRBJ2-1
CASMFSPNTEAFF	TGTGCCAGCATGTTTTCCCCGAACACTGAAGCTTTCTTT	-	-	TRBV27	TRBJ1-1
CASSMWGLDYGYTF	TGTGCCAGTAGTATGTGGGGGCTTGACTATGGCTACACCTTC	-	-	TRBV19	TRBJ1-2
CASSPRVNEQFF	TGTGCCAGCAGCCCGAGGGTTAATGAGCAGTTCTTC	-	-	TRBV7-9	TRBJ2-1
CAWSVLGDGQYF	TGTGCCTGGAGTGTACTAGGGGATGGGCAGTACTTC	-	-	TRBV30	TRBJ2-7
CASSLGQLLQETQYF	TGTGCCAGCAGCTTGGGACAGCTGCTCCAAGAGACCCAGTACTTC	-	-	TRBV5-6	TRBJ2-5
CASRTGTAANTGELFF	TGTGCCAGCAGAACCGGGACAGCGGCGAACACCGGGGAGCTGTTTTTT	-	TRBD1	TRBV11-2	TRBJ2-2
CASSLAAGVPYEQYF	TGTGCCAGCAGCTTGGCGGCGGGAGTCCCCTACGAGCAGTACTTC	-	TRBD2	TRBV5-4	TRBJ2-7
CASSLQLPPQETQYF	TGTGCCAGCAGCTTACAGTTACCACCCCAAGAGACCCAGTACTTC	-	-	TRBV11-2	TRBJ2-5
CASSPGLVGYGYTF	TGTGCCAGCAGCCCTGGACTAGTGGGCTATGGCTACACCTTC	-	-	TRBV7-6	TRBJ1-2
CASAERRGGYEQYF	TGTGCCAGCGCTGAAAGGAGGGGGGGGTACGAGCAGTACTTC	-	-	TRBV27	TRBJ2-7
CASSLPPETGFGYEQYF	TGTGCCAGCAGTTTACCTCCTGAGACAGGGTTTGGCTACGAGCAGTACTTC	-	TRBD1	TRBV28	TRBJ2-7
CASSVGGYEQYF	TGTGCCAGCAGCGTAGGGGGTTACGAGCAGTACTTC	-	-	TRBV28	TRBJ2-7
CASSQGPGQVYEAQYNEQFF	TGCGCCAGCAGCCAAGGACCGGGACAGGTCTATGAGGCACAGTACAATGAGCAGTTCTTC	-	TRBD1	TRBV4-1	TRBJ2-1
CASSHPRDYGYTF	TGTGCCAGCAGTCACCCCCGAGACTATGGCTACACCTTC	-	-	TRBV16	TRBJ1-2
CASSLSRDRSFNEQFF	TGTGCCAGTTCCCTAAGCAGGGACAGGTCCTTCAATGAGCAGTTCTTC	-	TRBD1	TRBV7-9	TRBJ2-1
CASSFSPTSNYEQYF	TGTGCCAGCAGCTTTAGCCCCACTAGCAACTACGAGCAGTACTTC	-	-	TRBV7-9	TRBJ2-7
CASSTGNQPQHF	TGTGCCAGCAGCACAGGTAATCAGCCCCAGCATTTT	-	-	TRBV7-6	TRBJ1-5
CASSQDWQGRSYGYTF	TGCGCCAGCAGCCAAGATTGGCAGGGACGGAGCTATGGCTACACCTTC	-	-	TRBV4-3	TRBJ1-2